The source of this T cell receptor (beta chain) is a study of T cell repertoires in cytomegalovirus infection. Study overall: Both a matching HLA type and CMV infection were indicated by public TCR beta signatures. Broader study findings: HLA-C-restricted CMV-specific TCR beta clonotypes prevailed in the ex vivo response.

This CDR3 is 15 amino acids long. With 2 bases removed from V and 5 bases from J, the gap between germline ends came to 15 bases. CDR1 is MNHEY, CDR2 SMNVEV, per germline (reference sequence). TCRdb called the reads again in MiXCR, with one record for every CDR3 protein. The repertoire holds about 920,000 distinct CDR3 sequences, with about a third as singletons. This clonotype was seen a handful of times. The antigen is unknown. V gene TRBV27 combines with J gene TRBJ1-1; unclear D gene. The sequence was obtained from a human donor in good health (CMV status not recorded). Some clones in this sample may be carry-over from other donors' samples. Here the sequenced sample was cultured CD8+ T cells from PBMCs, taken from culture after CMV antigen stimulation. Here the CDR3 reads CASSLAPGRGTEAFF. CDR3 in DNA: TGTGCCAGCAGTTTAGCCCCGGGCCGAGGGACTGAAGCTTTCTTT.